This paragraph reports one T cell receptor beta chain. Its antigen remains undetermined. No clone much larger than this one lies a single base away; base qualities are absent. This sample is drawn from a study of PD-1 blockade in classical Hodgkin lymphoma (TCRdb year 2020). With regard to the full study: Nivolumab dosing was 3 mg/kg intravenously every 2 weeks, continuing until either disease progression or unacceptable toxicity. The study used TCR beta sequencing and CyTOF to define a peripheral blood immune signature of response to PD-1 blockade in classical Hodgkin lymphoma. The study at large found these results: Only a single clinical trial cohort was studied, and what caused the repertoire differences, possibly disease activity or prior therapy, remained undefined. Baseline TCR diversity was reported to be lower in newly diagnosed patients than in healthy donors and to be lower still in relapsed/refractory patients. Patients starting nivolumab less than 1 year after ASCT had lower diversity and were excluded from later analyses to avoid confounding by immune reconstitution. Among trial patients, those achieving complete response had baseline diversity similar to that of newly diagnosed patients, while diversity was significantly lower in partial responders and progressors. By C4D1, a significant rise was seen in CD4+ TCR diversity but not in CD8+ TCR diversity (p=0.0027 vs p=0.16), and the rise was most apparent among complete responders (p=0.02).

The time point label for this specimen denotes: cycle 2 day 1 (C2D1) of nivolumab. Every trial patient had relapsed after autologous stem cell transplantation, and cohorts A, B and C differed in prior brentuximab vedotin exposure. The trial cohort comprised more than 55 patients with relapsed/refractory classical Hodgkin lymphoma whose best overall responses were complete response, partial response or progressive disease. Trial patients were treated with single-agent nivolumab in the multi-cohort phase II CheckMate 205 trial. An independent review committee assessed best overall response using the 2007 International Working Group response criteria. Trial PBMCs were collected immediately before nivolumab initiation (C1D1) and during therapy at cycle 2 day 1 and cycle 4 day 1. Peripheral blood was collected in 8 mL Vacutainer Cell Preparation Tubes, from which PBMCs were isolated by centrifugation and then cryopreserved.

The Qiagen DNeasy kit was used to extract genomic DNA from unsorted PBMCs and from the negatively selected CD4+ and CD8+ fractions. TCR beta CDR3 regions were amplified by immunoSEQ multiplex PCR using primers annealing to V and J segments. A synthetic immune receptor repertoire was used to minimize amplification bias, and any remaining bias was removed computationally after sequencing. The authors' pipeline ran thus. Repertoire diversity was quantified as the Shannon entropy index using custom Python scripts. Unsorted, CD4+ and CD8+ repertoires were analyzed separately, except in combined analyses where CD4+ and CD8+ sequences were merged in silico. A clone was considered expanded if an increase in frequency of at least 2-fold after treatment relative to C1D1 was found, and a pseudocount of 0.5 was applied to clones undetected at baseline. Singleton clones were defined as clones with 0 or 1 copy at C1D1, and non-singleton clones were defined as clones with 2 or more copies. Clones expanded in unsorted samples were assigned a CD4+, CD8+ or unknown annotation through matching of protein sequences in sorted samples from the same patient. Wilcoxon tests on paired samples were used to test diversity changes from C1D1 to C4D1. TCRdb took this table from immuneACCESS and kept in-frame rearrangements with V and J called. Such tables lack part of the clones; where checked against another copy, unresolved V genes explain under half of the gap, and the rest is unexplained. D and trimming were read from the DNA, whereas the V and J calls and clone size are those reported in that table. The sample has tens of thousands of clones on record, roughly 76% of them singletons. Around 15% of the sample is taken by the ten largest.

The TCR was taken from a human donor with classical Hodgkin lymphoma. The specimen was peripheral blood mononuclear cells (PBMCs), collected before the second cycle of nivolumab.

The nucleotide sequence is given as TGTGCCAGCAGCTCATTTCAGGAAGGCATTCAGTACTTC. The translation is CASSSFQEGIQYF. The rearranged chain carries TRBV7-2 and TRBJ2-4; the D gene remains uncertain. The CDR3 starts with the cysteine, ends with the phenylalanine, and has 13 residues. The read is trimmed to its CDR3 DNA, 39 bases read in frame from base 1. V loses 4 bases of germline sequence and J loses 9 bases, and the interval between the two ends is 13 bases. CDR1 is given as SGHTA and CDR2 as FQGNSA, both from the germline V gene. With all but the CDR3 taken from the reference TRBV7-2 and TRBJ2-4 genes, the full variable domain is: GAGVSQSPSNKVTEKGKDVELRCDPISGHTALYWYRQSLGQGLEFLIYFQGNSAPDKSGLPSDRFSAERTGGSVSTLTIQRTQQEDSAVYLCASSSFQEGIQYFGAGTRLSVL.